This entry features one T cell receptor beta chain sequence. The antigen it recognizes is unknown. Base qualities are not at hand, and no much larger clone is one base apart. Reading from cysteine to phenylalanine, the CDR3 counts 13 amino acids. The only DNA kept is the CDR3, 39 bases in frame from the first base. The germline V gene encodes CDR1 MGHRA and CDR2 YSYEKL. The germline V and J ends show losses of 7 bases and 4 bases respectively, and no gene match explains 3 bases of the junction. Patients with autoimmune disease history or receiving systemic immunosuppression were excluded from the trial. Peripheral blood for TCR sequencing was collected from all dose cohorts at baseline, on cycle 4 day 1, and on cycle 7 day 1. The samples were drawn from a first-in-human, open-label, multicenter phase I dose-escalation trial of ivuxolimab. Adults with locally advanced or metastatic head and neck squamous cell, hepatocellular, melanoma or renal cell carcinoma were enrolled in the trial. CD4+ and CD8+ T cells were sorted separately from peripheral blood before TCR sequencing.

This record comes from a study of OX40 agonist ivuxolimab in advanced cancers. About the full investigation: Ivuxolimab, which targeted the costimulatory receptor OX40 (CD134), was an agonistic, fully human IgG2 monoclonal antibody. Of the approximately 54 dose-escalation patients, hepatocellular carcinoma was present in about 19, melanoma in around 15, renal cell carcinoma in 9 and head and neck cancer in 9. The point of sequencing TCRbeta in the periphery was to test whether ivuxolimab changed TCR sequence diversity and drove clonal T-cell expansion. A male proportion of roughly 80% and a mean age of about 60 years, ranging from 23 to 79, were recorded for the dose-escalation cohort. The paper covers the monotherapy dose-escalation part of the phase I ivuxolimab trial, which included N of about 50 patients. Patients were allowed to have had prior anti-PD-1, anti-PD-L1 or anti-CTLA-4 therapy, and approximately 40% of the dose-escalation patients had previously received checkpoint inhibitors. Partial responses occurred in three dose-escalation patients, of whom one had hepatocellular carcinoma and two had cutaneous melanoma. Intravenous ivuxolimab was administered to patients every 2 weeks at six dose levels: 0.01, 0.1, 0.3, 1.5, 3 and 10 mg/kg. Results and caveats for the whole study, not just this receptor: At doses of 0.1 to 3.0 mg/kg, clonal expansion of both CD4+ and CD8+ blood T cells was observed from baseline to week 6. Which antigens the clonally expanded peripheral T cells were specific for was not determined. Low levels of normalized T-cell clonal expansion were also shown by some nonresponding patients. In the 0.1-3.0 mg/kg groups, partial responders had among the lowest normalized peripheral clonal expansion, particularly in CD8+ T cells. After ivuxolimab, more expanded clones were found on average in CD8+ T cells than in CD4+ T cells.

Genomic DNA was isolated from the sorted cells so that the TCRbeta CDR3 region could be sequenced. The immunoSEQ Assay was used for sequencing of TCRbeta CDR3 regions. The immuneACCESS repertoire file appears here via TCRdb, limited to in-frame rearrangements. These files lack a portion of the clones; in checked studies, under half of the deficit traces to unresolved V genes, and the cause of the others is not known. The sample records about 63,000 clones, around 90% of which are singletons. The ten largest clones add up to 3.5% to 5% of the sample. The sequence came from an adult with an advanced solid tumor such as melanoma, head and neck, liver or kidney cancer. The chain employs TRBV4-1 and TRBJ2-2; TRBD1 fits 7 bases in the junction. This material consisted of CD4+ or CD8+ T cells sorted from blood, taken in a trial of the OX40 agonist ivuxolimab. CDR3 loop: CASTGTATGELFF. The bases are TGCGCCAGCACCGGGACAGCCACCGGGGAGCTGTTTTTT.